The source of this TCR beta chain is a study of HIV-infected patients and healthy controls. The germline V gene has CDR1 SEHNR and CDR2 FQNEAQ (reference sequence). The CDR3 runs to 13 residues. Trimming stripped 8 bases from V and 4 bases from J, with 14 bases between. TCRdb ran MiXCR on the 5' RACE reads and lists one entry per CDR3 protein. The sample shows tens of thousands of distinct CDR3 sequences, roughly a sixth of them seen only once. The sample comprised CD4+ T cells from blood. This TCR was recovered from a human donor in good health. The chain joins TRBV7-9 to TRBJ1-1, with D uncertain. The CDR3 sequence is CASSKGRGTEAFF. Written as DNA, the CDR3 is TGTGCCAGCTCTAAGGGTCGAGGCACTGAAGCTTTCTTT.